This T cell receptor (beta chain) was sequenced in a study of blood T cells in healthy people across ages. Germline V gives CDR1 MGHRA, CDR2 YSYEKL. The CDR3 spans 16 residues. Trimming stripped 0 bases from V and 0 bases from J, with 11 bases between. Sample-barcoded 5' priming and a J-beta primer mix drove a second PCR of 7 to 11 cycles. MiXCR, run by TCRdb on the 5' RACE reads, gives a single entry per CDR3 protein. Among approximately 400,000 distinct CDR3 sequences listed, more than 45% were seen once. The rearrangement joins TRBV4-1 to TRBJ1-2; D unclear. The sequence derives from a man in his 60s in good health. The material sequenced was blood. CDR3 bases: TGCGCCAGCAGCCAAGAGGGCCCCCCTGCTAACTATGGCTACACCTTC. It is translated as CASSQEGPPANYGYTF.